The clone carrying this T cell receptor beta chain was found a few times. The antigen remains undetermined. The data were obtained in a study of regulatory T cells in long-lasting Graves disease. Regarding the study as a whole: Persistent disease was characterized by preferential usage of TRBV28, TRBJ1-2 and TRBJ2-5. With under 3,500 shared public clonotypes, persistent patients exceeded new patients, who shared more than 750.

To make TCR beta libraries, researchers used iRepertoire HTBI primers and Arm-PCR of CDR3 regions. Original analysis: Identified across the samples were some 67 TRBV segments and roughly 13 TRBJ segments. TCRdb independently ran MiXCR on the multiplex PCR reads; one entry per CDR3 protein. The V and J calls and clone size are TCRdb's, not the authors'. The sample shows hundreds of thousands of distinct CDR3 sequences, less than 25% of them seen only once. Germline-derived CDR1 and CDR2 are MNHNS and SASEGT. V shed 4 bases and J 7 bases; nucleotides not matched to a gene: 16. The CDR3 length is 16 residues. The time point here: persistent/refractory GD, antithyroid drugs over 5 years with positive TRAb. PBMC-extracted RNA yielded the TCR library.

Specimen: peripheral blood mononuclear cells (PBMCs), collected when the disease was refractory, from a patient treated with antithyroid drugs. The receptor comes from a female donor with Graves disease. The chain joins TRBV6-1 to TRBJ2-7; 7 positions match TRBD1. This CDR3 is CASSARQGDIAREQYF. Written as DNA, the CDR3 is TGTGCCAGCAGTGCAAGACAGGGCGATATCGCTAGGGAGCAGTACTTC.